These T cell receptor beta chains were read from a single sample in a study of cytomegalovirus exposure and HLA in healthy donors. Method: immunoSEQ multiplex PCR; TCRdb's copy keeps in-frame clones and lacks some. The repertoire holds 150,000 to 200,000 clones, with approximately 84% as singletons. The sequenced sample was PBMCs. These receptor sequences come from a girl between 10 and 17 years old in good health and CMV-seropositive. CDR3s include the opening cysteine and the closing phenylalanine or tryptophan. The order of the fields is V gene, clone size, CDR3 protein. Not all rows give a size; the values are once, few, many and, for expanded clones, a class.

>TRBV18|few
CASSPQGAGYNSPLHF
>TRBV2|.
CASSQTSGGYEQYF
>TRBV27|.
CASSYGNYKYEQYF
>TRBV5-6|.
CASSVTGLPQYF
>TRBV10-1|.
CASSEYTWYTGELFF
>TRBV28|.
CASSPGDRVREKLFF
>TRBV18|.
CASSPGTGIYEQYF
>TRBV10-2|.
CASSESWQRIYGYTF
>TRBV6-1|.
CASITDRGIVAEAFF
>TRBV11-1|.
CASSKGLAGRTSTDTQYF
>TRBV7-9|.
CASSQATGGGLNEKLFF
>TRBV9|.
CASSLGTGNEKLFF
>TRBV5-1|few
CATRGTGDSHEQYF
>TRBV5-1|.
CASSRGQGTTREQYF
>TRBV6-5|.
CASSTDRAVNYGYTF
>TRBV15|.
CATSRDDTTSYEQYF
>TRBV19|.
CASSIDRGGGYTF
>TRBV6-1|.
CASLMDSSGANGLTF
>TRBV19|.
CASSIGQGGNQPQHF
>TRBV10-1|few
CASSVIGTDTQYF
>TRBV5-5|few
CASSLAGGSYGYTF
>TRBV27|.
CASSFSFFGQDPYGYTF